A single count supports the clone carrying this T cell receptor beta chain. Germline V gene lookup returns CDR1 LNHDA and CDR2 SQIVND (reference sequence). V shed 5 bases and J 4 bases; nucleotides not matched to a gene: 7. This CDR3 spans 14 amino acids. This entry is derived from a study of blood T cell repertoires in COVID-19. Study members were between about 18 and 100 years old and lived in 20 to 30 US regions. Original processing methods: Estimation of nucleated cell counts was performed using reference gene primer amplification. Method: immunoSEQ multiplex PCR; TCRdb's copy keeps in-frame clones and lacks some. From that table come the V and J calls and clone size; the DNA was used to work out D and trimming. In the table there are roughly 150,000 clones, roughly 80% of which are singletons.

This chain joins TRBV19 and TRBJ1-1, with 7 bases lining up with TRBD1. The clonotype originates from a middle-aged woman with acute COVID-19. What was sequenced was PBMCs or T cells enriched from blood (not recorded which). Written as DNA, the CDR3 is TGTGCCAGTAGTTCCCGGGACAGTATCACTGAAGCTTTCTTT. Its protein is CASSSRDSITEAFF.